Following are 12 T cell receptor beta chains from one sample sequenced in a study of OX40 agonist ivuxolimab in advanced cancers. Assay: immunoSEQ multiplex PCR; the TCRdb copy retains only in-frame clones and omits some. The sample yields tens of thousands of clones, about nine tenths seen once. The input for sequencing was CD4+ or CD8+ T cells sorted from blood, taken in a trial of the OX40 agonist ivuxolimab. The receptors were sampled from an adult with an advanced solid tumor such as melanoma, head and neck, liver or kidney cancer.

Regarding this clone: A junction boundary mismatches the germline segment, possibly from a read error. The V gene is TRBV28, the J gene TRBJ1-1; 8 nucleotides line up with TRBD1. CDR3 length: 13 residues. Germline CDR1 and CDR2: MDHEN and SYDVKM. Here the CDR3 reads CASILQGGTEAFF. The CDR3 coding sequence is TGTGCCAGCATTTTACAGGGGGGCACTGAAGCTTTCTTT.

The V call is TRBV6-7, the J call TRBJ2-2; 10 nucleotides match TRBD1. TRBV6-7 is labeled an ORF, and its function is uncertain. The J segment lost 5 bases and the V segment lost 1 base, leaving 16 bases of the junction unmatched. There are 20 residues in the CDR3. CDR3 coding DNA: TGTGCCAGCAGTTACTGGCCGACGGAAGAAGACAGGGGGCAGACCGGGGAGCTGTTTTTT. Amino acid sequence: CASSYWPTEEDRGQTGELFF.

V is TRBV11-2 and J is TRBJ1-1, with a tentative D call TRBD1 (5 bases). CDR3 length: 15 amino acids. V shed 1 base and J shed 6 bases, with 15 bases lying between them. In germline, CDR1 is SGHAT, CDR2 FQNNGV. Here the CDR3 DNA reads TGTGCCAGCAGCTTAGGTGGCCGGGGGGGACCTGAAGCTTTCTTT. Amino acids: CASSLGGRGGPEAFF. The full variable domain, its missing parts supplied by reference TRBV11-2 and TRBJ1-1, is EAGVAQSPRYKIIEKRQSVAFWCNPISGHATLYWYQQILGQGPKLLIQFQNNGVVDDSQLPKDRFSAERLKGVDSTLKIQPAKLEDSAVYLCASSLGGRGGPEAFFGQGTRLTVV.

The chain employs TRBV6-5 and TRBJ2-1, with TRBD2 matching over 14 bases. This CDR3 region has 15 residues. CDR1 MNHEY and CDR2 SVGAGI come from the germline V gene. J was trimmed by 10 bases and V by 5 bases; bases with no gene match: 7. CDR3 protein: CASSPLTSGRGEQFF. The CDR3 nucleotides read TGTGCCAGCAGTCCCTTGACTAGCGGGAGGGGCGAGCAGTTCTTC.

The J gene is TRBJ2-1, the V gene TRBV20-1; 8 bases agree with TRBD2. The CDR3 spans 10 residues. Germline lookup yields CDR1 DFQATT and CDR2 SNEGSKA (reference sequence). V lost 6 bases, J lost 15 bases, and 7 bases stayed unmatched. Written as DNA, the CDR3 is TGCAGTGCGCGGCGGGAGGTACTGTTCTTC. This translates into CSARREVLFF.

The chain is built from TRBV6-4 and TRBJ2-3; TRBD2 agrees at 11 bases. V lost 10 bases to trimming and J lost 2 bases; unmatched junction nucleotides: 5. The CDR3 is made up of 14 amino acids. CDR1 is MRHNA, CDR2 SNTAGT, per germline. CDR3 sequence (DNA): TGTGCCACCCGACTAGCGGGGAACACAGATACGCAGTATTTT. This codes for CATRLAGNTDTQYF.

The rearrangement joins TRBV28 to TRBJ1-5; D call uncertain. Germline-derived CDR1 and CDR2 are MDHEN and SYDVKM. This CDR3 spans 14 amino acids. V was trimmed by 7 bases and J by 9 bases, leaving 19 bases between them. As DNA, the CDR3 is TGTGCCAGCAACTCTCTCGTGCGGGAGCGGCCCCAGCATTTT. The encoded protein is CASNSLVRERPQHF.

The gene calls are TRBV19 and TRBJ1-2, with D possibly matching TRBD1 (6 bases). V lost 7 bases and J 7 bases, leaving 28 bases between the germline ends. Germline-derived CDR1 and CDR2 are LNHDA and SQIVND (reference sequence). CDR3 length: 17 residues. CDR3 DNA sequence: TGTGCCAGTACTCCCCCCGGGACATCTAAGGGACTAATTGGCTACACCTTC. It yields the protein CASTPPGTSKGLIGYTF. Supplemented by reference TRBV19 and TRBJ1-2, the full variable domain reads DGGITQSPKYLFRKEGQNVTLSCEQNLNHDAMYWYRQDPGQGLRLIYYSQIVNDFQKGDIAEGYSVSREKKESFPLTVTSAQKNPTAFYLCASTPPGTSKGLIGYTFGSGTRLTVV.

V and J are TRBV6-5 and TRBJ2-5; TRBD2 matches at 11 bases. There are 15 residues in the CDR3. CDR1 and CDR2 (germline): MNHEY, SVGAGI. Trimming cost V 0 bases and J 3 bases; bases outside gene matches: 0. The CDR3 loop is CASSYSSGREETQYF. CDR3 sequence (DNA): TGTGCCAGCAGTTACTCTAGCGGGAGGGAAGAGACCCAGTACTTC.

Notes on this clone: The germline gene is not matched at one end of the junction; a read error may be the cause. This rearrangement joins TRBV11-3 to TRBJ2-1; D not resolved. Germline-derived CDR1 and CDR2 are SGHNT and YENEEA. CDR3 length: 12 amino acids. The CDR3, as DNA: TGTGCCAGCACCCGACTTGACAATGGGCAGTTCTTC. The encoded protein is CASTRLDNGQFF.

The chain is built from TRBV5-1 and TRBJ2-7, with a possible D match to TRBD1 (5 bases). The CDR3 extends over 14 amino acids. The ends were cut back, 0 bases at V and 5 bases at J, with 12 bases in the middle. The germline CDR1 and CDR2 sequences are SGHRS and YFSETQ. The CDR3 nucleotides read TGCGCCAGCAGCTTGGATGCAGGGTACAACGAGCAGTACTTC. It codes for CASSLDAGYNEQYF.

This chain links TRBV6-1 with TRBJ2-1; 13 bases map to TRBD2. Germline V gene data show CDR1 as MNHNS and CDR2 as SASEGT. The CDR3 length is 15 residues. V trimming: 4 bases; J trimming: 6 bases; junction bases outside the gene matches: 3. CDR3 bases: TGTGCCAGCAGTGCTTGGACTAGCGGGAGCAATGAGCAGTTCTTC. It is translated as CASSAWTSGSNEQFF.